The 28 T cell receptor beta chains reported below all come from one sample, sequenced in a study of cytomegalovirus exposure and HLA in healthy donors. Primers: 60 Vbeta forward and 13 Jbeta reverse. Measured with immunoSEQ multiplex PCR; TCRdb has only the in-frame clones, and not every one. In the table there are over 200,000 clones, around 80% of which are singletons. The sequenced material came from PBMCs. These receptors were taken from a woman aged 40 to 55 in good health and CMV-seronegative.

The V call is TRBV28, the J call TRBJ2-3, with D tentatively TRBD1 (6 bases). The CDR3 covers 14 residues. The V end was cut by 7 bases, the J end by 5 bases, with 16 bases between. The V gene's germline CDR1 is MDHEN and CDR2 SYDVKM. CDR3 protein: CASTYVGAGDTQYF. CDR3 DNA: TGTGCCAGCACGTATGTGGGGGCTGGAGATACGCAGTATTTT.

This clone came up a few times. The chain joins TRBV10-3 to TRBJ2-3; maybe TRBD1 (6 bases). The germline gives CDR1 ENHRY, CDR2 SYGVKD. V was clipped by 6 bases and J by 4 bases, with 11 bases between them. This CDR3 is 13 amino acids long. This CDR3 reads CAISQGFPDTQYF. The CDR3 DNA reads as TGTGCCATCAGCCAGGGGTTTCCAGATACGCAGTATTTT.

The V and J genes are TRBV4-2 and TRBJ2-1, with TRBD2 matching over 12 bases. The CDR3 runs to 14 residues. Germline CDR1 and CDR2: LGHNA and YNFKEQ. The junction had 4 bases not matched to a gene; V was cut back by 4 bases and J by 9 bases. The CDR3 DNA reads TGTGCCAGCAGCCCTAGCGGGGGGGCGGCTGAGCAGTTCTTC. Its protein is CASSPSGGAAEQFF.

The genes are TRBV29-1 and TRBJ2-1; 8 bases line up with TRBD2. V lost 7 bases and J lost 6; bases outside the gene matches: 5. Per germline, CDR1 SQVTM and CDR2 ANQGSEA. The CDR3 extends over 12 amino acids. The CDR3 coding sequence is TGCAGCGGGGGACTAGTGGGCAATGAGCAGTTCTTC. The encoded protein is CSGGLVGNEQFF.

The CDR3 DNA sequence: TGCGCCAGCAGCCAACAATTGCCCCCGGGACAGGGTCCAACCTACGAGCAGTACTTC. Its translation is CASSQQLPPGQGPTYEQYF. The rearrangement joins TRBV4-1 to TRBJ2-7; 9 nucleotides align to TRBD1. Germline assignment: CDR1 MGHRA and CDR2 YSYEKL. This CDR3 contains 19 residues. The V and J ends lost 2 bases and 2 bases, in that order; junction bases with no gene match: 16.

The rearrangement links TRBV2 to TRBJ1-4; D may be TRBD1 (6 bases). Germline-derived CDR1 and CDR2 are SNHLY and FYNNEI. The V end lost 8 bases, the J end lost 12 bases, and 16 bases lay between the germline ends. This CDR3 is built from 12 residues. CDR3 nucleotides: TGTGCCAGCGCCGGGACATGGCCTGAACTGTTTTTT. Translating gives CASAGTWPELFF.

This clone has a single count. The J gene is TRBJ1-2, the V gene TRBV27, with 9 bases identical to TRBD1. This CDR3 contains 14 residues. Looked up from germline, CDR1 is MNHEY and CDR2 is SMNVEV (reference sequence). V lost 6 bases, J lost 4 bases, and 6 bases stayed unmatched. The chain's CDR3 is CASSPGQGIYGYTF. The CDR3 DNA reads TGTGCCAGCAGCCCGGGACAGGGAATCTATGGCTACACCTTC.

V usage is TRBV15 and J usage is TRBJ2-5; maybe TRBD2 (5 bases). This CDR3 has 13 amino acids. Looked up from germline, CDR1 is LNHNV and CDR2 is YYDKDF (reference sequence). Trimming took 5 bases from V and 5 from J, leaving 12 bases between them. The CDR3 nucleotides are TGTGCCACCAGCGAAGTAGGAGGTGAGACCCAGTACTTC. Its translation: CATSEVGGETQYF.

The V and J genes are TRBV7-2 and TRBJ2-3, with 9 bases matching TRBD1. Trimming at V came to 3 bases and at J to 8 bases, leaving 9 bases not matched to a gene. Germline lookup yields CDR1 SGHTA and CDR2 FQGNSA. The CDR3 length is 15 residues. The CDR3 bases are TGTGCCAGCAGCTTTCGACAGGGGGATTCGCTTACGCAGTATTTT. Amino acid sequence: CASSFRQGDSLTQYF.

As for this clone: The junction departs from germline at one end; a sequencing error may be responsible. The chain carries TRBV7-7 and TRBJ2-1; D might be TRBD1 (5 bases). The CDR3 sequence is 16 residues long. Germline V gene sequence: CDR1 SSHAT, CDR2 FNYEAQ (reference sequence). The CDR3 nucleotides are TGTGCTAGCAGCTTAGGGTCCACTTCCAGGGTGAATGAGCAGTTCTTC. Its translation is CASSLGSTSRVNEQFF.

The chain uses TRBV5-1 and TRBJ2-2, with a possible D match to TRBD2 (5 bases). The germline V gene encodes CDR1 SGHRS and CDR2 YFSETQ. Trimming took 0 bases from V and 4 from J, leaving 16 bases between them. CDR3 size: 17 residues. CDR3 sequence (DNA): TGCGCCAGCAGCTTGGCCTTGTGGGGTGCGGGCACCGGGGAGCTGTTTTTT. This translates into CASSLALWGAGTGELFF.

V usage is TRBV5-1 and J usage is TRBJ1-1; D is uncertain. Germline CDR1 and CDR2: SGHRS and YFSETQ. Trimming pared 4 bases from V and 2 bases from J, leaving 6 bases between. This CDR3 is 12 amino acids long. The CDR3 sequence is CASSTGNTEAFF. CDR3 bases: TGCGCCAGCAGCACGGGAAACACTGAAGCTTTCTTT.

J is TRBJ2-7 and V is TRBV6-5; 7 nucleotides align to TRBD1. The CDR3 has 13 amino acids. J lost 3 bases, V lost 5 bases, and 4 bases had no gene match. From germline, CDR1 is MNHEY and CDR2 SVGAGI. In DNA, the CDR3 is TGTGCCAGCAGTATGGGACAGCTCTACGAGCAGTACTTC. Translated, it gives CASSMGQLYEQYF.

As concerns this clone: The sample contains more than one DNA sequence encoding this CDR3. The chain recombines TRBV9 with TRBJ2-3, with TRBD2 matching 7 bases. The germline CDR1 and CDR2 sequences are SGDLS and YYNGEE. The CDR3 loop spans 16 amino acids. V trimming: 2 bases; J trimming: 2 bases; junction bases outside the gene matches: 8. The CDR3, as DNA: TGTGCCAGCAGCGTCGCTAGCGGCGGACTCACAGATACGCAGTATTTT. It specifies CASSVASGGLTDTQYF.

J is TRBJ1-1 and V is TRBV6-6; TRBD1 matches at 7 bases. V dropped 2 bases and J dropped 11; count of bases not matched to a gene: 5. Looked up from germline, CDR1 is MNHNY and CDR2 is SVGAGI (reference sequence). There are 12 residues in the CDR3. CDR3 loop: CASSYLTGRAFF. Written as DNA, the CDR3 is TGTGCCAGCAGTTACCTGACAGGGAGGGCTTTCTTT.

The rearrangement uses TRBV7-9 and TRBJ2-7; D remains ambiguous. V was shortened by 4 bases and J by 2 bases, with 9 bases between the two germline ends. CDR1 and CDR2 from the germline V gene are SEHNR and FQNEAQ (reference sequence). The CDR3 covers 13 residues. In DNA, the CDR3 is TGTGCCAGCAGCTGGGCAGAAGCCTACGAGCAGTACTTC. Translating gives CASSWAEAYEQYF.

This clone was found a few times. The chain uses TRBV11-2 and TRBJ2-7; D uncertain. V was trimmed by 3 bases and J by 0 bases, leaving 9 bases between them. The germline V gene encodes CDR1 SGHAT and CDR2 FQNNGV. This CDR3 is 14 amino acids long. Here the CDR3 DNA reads TGTGCCAGCAGCTTCAGTGAAAGCTCCTACGAGCAGTACTTC. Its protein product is CASSFSESSYEQYF.

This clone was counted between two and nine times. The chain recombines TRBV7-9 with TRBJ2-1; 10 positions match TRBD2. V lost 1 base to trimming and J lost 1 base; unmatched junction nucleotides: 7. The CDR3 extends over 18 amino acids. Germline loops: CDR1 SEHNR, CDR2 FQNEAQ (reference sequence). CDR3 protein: CASSLVRAGGRSYNEQFF. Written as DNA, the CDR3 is TGTGCCAGCAGCTTAGTAAGAGCGGGGGGGAGGTCCTACAATGAGCAGTTCTTC.

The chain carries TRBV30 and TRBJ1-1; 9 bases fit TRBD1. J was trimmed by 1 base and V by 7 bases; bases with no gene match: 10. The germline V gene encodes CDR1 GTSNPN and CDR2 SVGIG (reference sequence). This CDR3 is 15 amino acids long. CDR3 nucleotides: TGTGCCTCTACCGGGACAGGGCTTTGGAACACTGAAGCTTTCTTT. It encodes CASTGTGLWNTEAFF.

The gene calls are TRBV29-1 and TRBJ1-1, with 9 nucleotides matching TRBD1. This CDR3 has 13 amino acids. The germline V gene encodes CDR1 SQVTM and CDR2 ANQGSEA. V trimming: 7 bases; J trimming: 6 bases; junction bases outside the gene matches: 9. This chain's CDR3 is CSAPGQGIPEAFF. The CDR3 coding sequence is TGCAGCGCCCCGGGACAGGGAATCCCTGAAGCTTTCTTT.

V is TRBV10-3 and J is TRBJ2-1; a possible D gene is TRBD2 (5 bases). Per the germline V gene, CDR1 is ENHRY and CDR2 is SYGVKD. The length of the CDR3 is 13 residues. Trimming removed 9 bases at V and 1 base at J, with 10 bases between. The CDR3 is CAIESGSYNEQFF. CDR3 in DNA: TGTGCCATAGAGAGCGGTTCCTACAATGAGCAGTTCTTC.

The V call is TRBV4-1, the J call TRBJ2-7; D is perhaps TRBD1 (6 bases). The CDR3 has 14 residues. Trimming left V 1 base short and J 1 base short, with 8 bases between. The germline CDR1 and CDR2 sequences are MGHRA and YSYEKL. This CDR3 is CASSQARGSYEQYF. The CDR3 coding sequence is TGCGCCAGCAGCCAAGCTAGGGGGTCCTACGAGCAGTACTTC.

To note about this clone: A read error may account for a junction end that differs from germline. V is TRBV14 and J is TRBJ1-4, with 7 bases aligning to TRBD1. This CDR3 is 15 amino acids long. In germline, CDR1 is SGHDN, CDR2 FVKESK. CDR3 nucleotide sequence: TGTGCCAGCAGTCAAGGACAGGCAACTAATGAAAAACTGTTTTTT. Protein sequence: CASSQGQATNEKLFF.

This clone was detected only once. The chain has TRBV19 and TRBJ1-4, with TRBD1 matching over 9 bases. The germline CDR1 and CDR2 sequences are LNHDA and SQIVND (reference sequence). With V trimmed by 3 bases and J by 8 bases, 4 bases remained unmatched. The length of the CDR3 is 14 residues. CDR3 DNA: TGTGCCAGTAGTATTACAGGGGGCCTCGAAAAACTGTTTTTT. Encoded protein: CASSITGGLEKLFF.

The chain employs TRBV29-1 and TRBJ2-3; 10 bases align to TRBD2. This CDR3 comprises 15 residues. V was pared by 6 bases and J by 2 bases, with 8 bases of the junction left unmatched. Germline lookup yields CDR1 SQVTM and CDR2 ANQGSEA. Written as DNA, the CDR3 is TGCAGCGTGGGGGGACTAGCGTTACCCACAGATACGCAGTATTTT. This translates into CSVGGLALPTDTQYF.

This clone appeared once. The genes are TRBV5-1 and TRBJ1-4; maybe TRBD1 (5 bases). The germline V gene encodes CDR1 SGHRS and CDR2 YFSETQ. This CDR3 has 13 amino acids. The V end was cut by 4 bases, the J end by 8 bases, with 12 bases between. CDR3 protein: CASSDGAGEKLFF. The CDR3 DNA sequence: TGCGCCAGCAGCGATGGGGCTGGGGAAAAACTGTTTTTT.

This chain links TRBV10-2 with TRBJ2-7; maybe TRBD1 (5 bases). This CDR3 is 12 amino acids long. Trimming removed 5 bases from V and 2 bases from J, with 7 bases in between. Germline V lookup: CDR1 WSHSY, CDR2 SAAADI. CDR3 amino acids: CASSTTAYEQYF. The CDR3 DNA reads TGCGCCAGCAGTACGACAGCCTACGAGCAGTACTTC.

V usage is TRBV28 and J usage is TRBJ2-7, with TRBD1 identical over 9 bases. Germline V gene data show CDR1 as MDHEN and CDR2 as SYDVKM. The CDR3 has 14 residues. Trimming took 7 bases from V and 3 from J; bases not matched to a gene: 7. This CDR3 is CASISGQGNYEQYF. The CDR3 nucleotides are TGTGCCAGCATATCGGGACAGGGTAACTACGAGCAGTACTTC.